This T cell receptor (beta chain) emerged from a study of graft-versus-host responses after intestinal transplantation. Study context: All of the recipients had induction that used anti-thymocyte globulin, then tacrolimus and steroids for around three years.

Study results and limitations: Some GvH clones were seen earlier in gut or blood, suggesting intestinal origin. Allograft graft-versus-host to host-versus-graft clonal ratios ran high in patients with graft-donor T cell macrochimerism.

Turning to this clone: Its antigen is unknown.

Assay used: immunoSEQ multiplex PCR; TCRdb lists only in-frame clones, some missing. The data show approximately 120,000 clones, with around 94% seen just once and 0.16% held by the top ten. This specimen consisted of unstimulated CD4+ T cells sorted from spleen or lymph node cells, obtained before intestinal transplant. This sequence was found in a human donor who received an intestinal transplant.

The CDR3 nucleotides are TGTGCCAGCACGGGTCCAGGGTCCGTGGACCAAAAGCAGTACTTC. Protein product: CASTGPGSVDQKQYF. V is TRBV9 and J is TRBJ2-7, with D possibly TRBD1 on 5 matching bases. CDR1 and CDR2 (germline): SGDLS, YYNGEE. V was clipped by 6 bases and J by 8 bases, with 24 bases between them. This CDR3 has 15 amino acids.